This T cell receptor beta chain was profiled in a study of shared clonotypes between healthy human individuals. Data came from immunoSEQ multiplex PCR; TCRdb stores just in-frame clones and leaves some out. The sample includes about 490,000 clones, more than 65% of them seen just once. The CDR3 totals 14 residues. Germline V lookup: CDR1 SGDLS, CDR2 YYNGEE. The J segment lost 10 bases and the V segment lost 4 bases, leaving 9 bases of the junction unmatched. The chain has TRBV9 and TRBJ1-4, with TRBD1 matching over 8 bases. Sequenced input: PBMCs. The clonotype comes from a woman between 40 and 50 years old in good health. Some clones in this sample may be carry-over from other donors' samples. CDR3 region: CASSPGQVYRKLFF. In DNA, the CDR3 is TGTGCCAGCAGCCCGGGACAGGTTTATCGAAAACTGTTTTTT.